Below are 21 T cell receptor beta chains sequenced from a single sample in a study of T cells in Graves' hyperthyroidism and ophthalmopathy (dated 2019 in TCRdb). Libraries came from multiplex PCR. Sequenced using an Illumina HiSeq 2000. TCR beta CDR3 regions were amplified from RNA transcripts. The TCR CDR3 was subjected to a first round of RT-PCR using the HTBI primer set and the Qiagen OneStep RT-PCR kit. TCRdb reworked the public reads: Q25 trimming with fastp, MiXCR clone assembly, productive beta chains retained. Each CDR3 protein gets just one entry, which takes the most common genes and DNA from the rows behind it. The sample profile shows fewer than 600,000 distinct CDR3 sequences; approximately 15% of them were found once. 15% to 20% of the sample rests with the top ten. Sequenced material: blood. The receptors were gathered from a woman aged 18-29 years with Graves' hyperthyroidism.

This clonotype was recorded a few times. The chain couples TRBV5-1 to TRBJ2-3; 9 nucleotides agree with TRBD1. This CDR3 comprises 15 residues. Unmatched junction bases numbered 6, after V lost 4 bases and J lost 3 bases. Germline lookup yields CDR1 SGHRS and CDR2 YFSETQ. This CDR3 reads CASSLRDRETDTQYF. CDR3 sequence (DNA): TGCGCCAGCAGCCTCCGGGACAGGGAGACAGATACGCAGTATTTT.

This clonotype was recorded many times. The chain uses TRBV27 and TRBJ2-7; D perhaps matches TRBD2 (6 bases). The V end was cut by 2 bases, the J end by 4 bases, with 15 bases between. Germline CDR1 MNHEY, CDR2 SMNVEV (reference sequence). The length of the CDR3 is 15 residues. The CDR3 DNA sequence: TGTGCCAGCAGTTTAACCCGGGGGTTAGGGTACGAGCAGTACTTC. It is translated as CASSLTRGLGYEQYF.

The chain joins TRBV7-3 to TRBJ1-2; D unresolved. The ends were cut back, 2 bases at V and 7 bases at J, with 20 bases in the middle. Germline V gene lookup returns CDR1 SGHTA and CDR2 FQGTGA. This CDR3 is built from 16 residues. The CDR3 spells CASSLLGPPFYSGYTF. CDR3 sequence (DNA): TGTGCCAGCAGCTTACTCGGGCCCCCATTTTATTCTGGCTACACCTTC.

This chain links TRBV15 with TRBJ2-7; D is perhaps TRBD1 (6 bases). This CDR3 is built from 12 residues. The germline gives CDR1 LNHNV, CDR2 YYDKDF (reference sequence). V gave up 3 bases and J gave up 3 bases, with 6 bases separating them. CDR3 sequence: CATSRDSYEQYF. CDR3 DNA: TGTGCCACCAGCAGGGACAGCTACGAGCAGTACTTC.

In this sample, this clonotype turned up a few times. The CDR3 bases are TGTGCCAGCAGCTTAGTTGCGGTTAGCACAGATACGCAGTATTTT. Amino acids: CASSLVAVSTDTQYF. The V call is TRBV7-9, the J call TRBJ2-3; D gene uncertain. Per germline, CDR1 SEHNR and CDR2 FQNEAQ (reference sequence). This CDR3 is 15 amino acids long. Trimming left V 1 base short and J 0 bases short, with 8 bases between.

This clonotype was found many times. The chain carries TRBV12-5 and TRBJ2-1; TRBD2 matches 9 bases. The CDR3 is 15 residues long. The trim removed 2 bases at V and 5 bases at J, leaving 4 bases unmatched. CDR1 LGHNT and CDR2 FRNRAP come from the germline V gene. CDR3 in amino acids: CASGLTSGWDNEQFF. CDR3 in DNA: TGTGCTAGTGGTTTGACTAGCGGGTGGGACAATGAGCAGTTCTTC. Full variable domain (rest looked up from reference TRBV12-5 and TRBJ2-1): DARVTQTPRHKVTEMGQEVTMRCQPILGHNTVFWYRQTMMQGLELLAYFRNRAPLDDSGMPKDRFSAEMPDATLATLKIQPSEPRDSAVYFCASGLTSGWDNEQFFGPGTRLTVL.

This clonotype was observed many times. The J gene is TRBJ2-1, the V gene TRBV7-3, with 7 bases fitting TRBD2. The J segment lost 6 bases and the V segment lost 3 bases, leaving 11 bases of the junction unmatched. This CDR3 contains 16 residues. Germline CDR1 is SGHTA and CDR2 is FQGTGA. The CDR3 region has the DNA TGTGCCAGCAGCTTCCAGCCCGCCGGGACTACCAATGAGCAGTTCTTC. It yields the protein CASSFQPAGTTNEQFF.

This clonotype was counted ten times or more. The V gene is TRBV10-3, the J gene TRBJ2-5, with 11 bases identical to TRBD2. Looked up from germline, CDR1 is ENHRY and CDR2 is SYGVKD. This CDR3 has 15 amino acids. V lost 3 bases to trimming and J lost 4 bases; unmatched junction nucleotides: 4. The CDR3 is CAISEELAGVETQYF. The CDR3 DNA sequence: TGTGCCATCAGTGAAGAACTAGCGGGAGTAGAGACCCAGTACTTC.

The sample holds many counts of this clonotype. The V call is TRBV2, the J call TRBJ1-5; D might be TRBD1 (5 bases). CDR3 size: 13 residues. The germline CDR1 and CDR2 sequences are SNHLY and FYNNEI. The V end was cut by 6 bases, the J end by 7 bases, with 13 bases between. This chain's CDR3 is CASSQGEEQPQHF. The CDR3 DNA sequence: TGTGCCAGCAGCCAGGGAGAGGAACAGCCCCAGCATTTT.

Ten or more counts support this clonotype. The chain carries TRBV11-2 and TRBJ2-1; 9 bases are a match to TRBD2. This CDR3 comprises 15 residues. The J segment lost 7 bases and the V segment lost 5 bases, leaving 9 bases of the junction unmatched. Germline CDR1 reads SGHAT; CDR2 reads FQNNGV. The CDR3 region is CASSPRMLAGNEQFF. Here the CDR3 DNA reads TGTGCCAGCAGCCCAAGGATGCTAGCGGGGAATGAGCAGTTCTTC.

This chain joins TRBV4-1 and TRBJ2-3; 7 nucleotides match TRBD1. V lost 3 bases and J lost 0; bases outside the gene matches: 6. The CDR3 totals 16 residues. Per germline, CDR1 MGHRA and CDR2 YSYEKL. The CDR3 is CASSQGTVPSTDTQYF. The CDR3 coding sequence is TGCGCCAGCAGCCAGGGGACAGTCCCTAGCACAGATACGCAGTATTTT.

This chain links TRBV6-1 with TRBJ2-6, with 7 bases that match TRBD1. The CDR3 spans 17 residues. CDR1 and CDR2 from the germline V gene are MNHNS and SASEGT. With V trimmed by 6 bases and J by 1 base, 9 bases remained unmatched. The CDR3 here is CASRGTVGASGANVLTF. The CDR3 DNA reads TGTGCCAGCAGGGGGACAGTCGGGGCTTCTGGGGCCAACGTCCTGACTTTC.

The rearrangement uses TRBV4-1 and TRBJ1-5; D gene unclear. The CDR3 covers 17 residues. V lost 4 bases, J lost 0 bases, and 16 bases lay in between. Germline V gives CDR1 MGHRA, CDR2 YSYEKL. The CDR3 loop reads CASSRRPAQYSNQPQHF. CDR3 sequence (DNA): TGCGCCAGCAGCCGCAGGCCAGCCCAATATAGCAATCAGCCCCAGCATTTT.

This clonotype appeared many times. Written as DNA, the CDR3 is TGTGCCTGGAGGGGCACGAACATTCAGTACTTC. Translating it yields CAWRGTNIQYF. J is TRBJ2-4 and V is TRBV30; the D is unclear. Between the trimmed V and J ends, which lost 3 bases and 7 bases, there was a span of 7 bases. Germline V CDR1 and CDR2: GTSNPN, SVGIG (reference sequence). The CDR3 is 11 residues long.

In this sample, this clonotype turned up many times. The chain combines TRBV19 with TRBJ1-1, with 8 bases identical to TRBD1. The V segment lost 0 bases and the J segment 2 bases; nucleotides outside the gene matches: 5. The CDR3 extends over 16 amino acids. Germline V gene sequence: CDR1 LNHDA, CDR2 SQIVND (reference sequence). In DNA, the CDR3 is TGTGCCAGTAGTATAGATGGGGACAGGTCTAACACTGAAGCTTTCTTT. This sequence encodes CASSIDGDRSNTEAFF.

In its sample, this clonotype was seen many times. This chain uses TRBV20-1 with TRBJ2-7; 7 bases line up with TRBD2. The CDR3 runs 14 residues. Trimming took 0 bases from V and 3 from J; bases not matched to a gene: 5. Germline CDR1 reads DFQATT; CDR2 reads SNEGSKA (reference sequence). The CDR3 DNA sequence: TGCAGTGCTAGAGACCGCCGGGACTACTACGAGCAGTACTTC. Its protein is CSARDRRDYYEQYF.

This clonotype was seen many times. This chain joins TRBV3-1 and TRBJ2-2; the D is unclear. The CDR3 contains 13 residues. The V gene's germline CDR1 is LGHDT and CDR2 YNNKEL (reference sequence). V lost 4 bases and J 6 bases, leaving 9 bases between the germline ends. DNA for the CDR3: TGTGCCAGCAGCCCCGTCCCCGCCGGGGAGCTGTTTTTT. This translates into CASSPVPAGELFF.

The rearrangement joins TRBV14 to TRBJ1-2; no clear D gene. The CDR3 spans 15 residues. CDR1 is SGHDN and CDR2 is FVKESK in the germline V gene. Trimming cost V 3 bases and J 0 bases, with 11 bases left between them. The CDR3 DNA reads TGTGCCAGCAGCCATCGAGGAGCCTCTAACTATGGCTACACCTTC. This sequence encodes CASSHRGASNYGYTF.

The J gene is TRBJ2-5, the V gene TRBV20-1; no reliable D call. V was pared by 2 bases and J by 1 base, with 5 bases between. The CDR3 runs 12 residues. Germline loops: CDR1 DFQATT, CDR2 SNEGSKA (reference sequence). The chain's CDR3 is CSARSSQETQYF. CDR3 sequence (DNA): TGCAGTGCTAGAAGCAGCCAAGAGACCCAGTACTTC.

This clonotype has only a few counts. The rearrangement links TRBV5-6 to TRBJ2-7; D possibly corresponds to TRBD2 (5 bases). CDR3 length equals 15 residues. Germline CDR1 SGHDT, CDR2 YYEEEE. The ends were cut back, 2 bases at V and 0 bases at J, with 12 bases in the middle. In nucleotides, the CDR3 is TGTGCCAGCAGCTTTAGCGCCCTGAGCTCCTACGAGCAGTACTTC. Translation: CASSFSALSSYEQYF. Full variable domain (rest looked up from reference TRBV5-6 and TRBJ2-7): DAGVTQSPTHLIKTRGQQVTLRCSPKSGHDTVSWYQQALGQGPQFIFQYYEEEERQRGNFPDRFSGHQFPNYSSELNVNALLLGDSALYLCASSFSALSSYEQYFGPGTRLTVT.

The table lists this clonotype with many counts. The CDR3 loop reads CASSPDVPYEQYF. Written as DNA, the CDR3 is TGTGCCAGCAGCCCCGATGTCCCATACGAGCAGTACTTC. The chain has TRBV11-2 and TRBJ2-7, with D unresolved. The germline V and J ends were trimmed by 5 bases and 4 bases, with 12 bases remaining between them. Per the germline V gene, CDR1 is SGHAT and CDR2 is FQNNGV. The CDR3 length is 13 residues.